This is a list of T cell receptor beta chains from one sample in a study of identical twins' blood T cells. One entry per CDR3 protein, called by TCRdb with MiXCR from the 5' RACE reads. Altogether hundreds of thousands of distinct CDR3 sequences are present, roughly 27% being singletons, with the ten largest covering 5.5% to 6.5%. The specimen was PBMCs. Receptor source: a woman aged 18-50 years in good health. Each CDR3 is given with its conserved first and last residue. D genes are given only for firm matches. Clone size is shown for a subset of rows, as once, few, many or a class of expanded clone.

j_call,clone_size,v_call,d_call,cdr3_nt,cdr3_aa
TRBJ2-3,.,TRBV10-3,.,TGTGCCATCAGAAATCCCTCGGACAGCAATCAGCCCCAGTATTTT,CAIRNPSDSNQPQYF
TRBJ1-1,many,TRBV10-3,.,TGTGCCATCAGTGAGTCGAGGGTTGAAGCTTTCTTT,CAISESRVEAFF
TRBJ2-3,.,TRBV20-1,.,TGCAGTGCGAAGATACAGGGTGGCACAGATACGCAGTATTTT,CSAKIQGGTDTQYF
TRBJ2-7,few,TRBV12-5,TRBD1,TGTGCTAGTGGTTCCGGGACAGGCTCCTACGAGCAGTACTTC,CASGSGTGSYEQYF
TRBJ2-3,.,TRBV5-1,.,TGCGCCAGCAGCTTGCCAGGGGTAGGTGGAGATACGCAGTATTTT,CASSLPGVGGDTQYF
TRBJ1-5,many,TRBV11-2,.,TGTGCCAGCAGCTCTGGATATAGCAATCAGCCCCAGCATTTT,CASSSGYSNQPQHF
TRBJ2-5,.,TRBV7-9,.,TGTGCCAGCAGCTTATGGGAAGTCCCCAACCAAGAGACCCAGTACTTC,CASSLWEVPNQETQYF
TRBJ1-6,few,TRBV20-1,.,TGCAGTGCTAGTAAGGGGGGCCAGGAGAATTCACCCCTCCACTTT,CSASKGGQENSPLHF
TRBJ2-3,.,TRBV10-3,.,TGTGCCATCAGCCACGGAGGGGTTCGAGGCACAGATACGCAGTATTTT,CAISHGGVRGTDTQYF
TRBJ2-1,.,TRBV6-6,.,TGTGCCAGCAGTTACTCTGGTATGAATGAGCAGTTCTTC,CASSYSGMNEQFF
TRBJ2-3,.,TRBV13,TRBD2,TGTGCCAGCAGTCTAGCGGGGGGTATCCCAGATACGCAGTATTTT,CASSLAGGIPDTQYF
TRBJ1-2,few,TRBV12-3/TRBV12-4,.,TGTGCCAGCAGTCCGCGGACGATTGGCTACACCTTC,CASSPRTIGYTF
TRBJ2-4,.,TRBV6-1,.,TGTGCCAGCGGAGGAGCAGGTTTAAACATTCAGTACTTC,CASGGAGLNIQYF
TRBJ2-1,.,TRBV20-1,.,TGCAGTGCTAGCCCCGTTGGAAGCTCCTACAATGAGCAGTTCTTC,CSASPVGSSYNEQFF
TRBJ2-3,.,TRBV3-1,TRBD2,TGTGCCAGCAGCCCGACTAGCGGGAGAGGGAGATGGAGCACAGATACGCAGTATTTT,CASSPTSGRGRWSTDTQYF
TRBJ2-3,.,TRBV5-1,.,TGCGCCAGCAGCCCGCCTGCGGTTCCAGATACGCAGTATTTT,CASSPPAVPDTQYF
TRBJ2-3,.,TRBV12-3/TRBV12-4,.,TGTGCCAGCACAGGGTTTAGCACAGATACGCAGTATTTT,CASTGFSTDTQYF
TRBJ1-1,few,TRBV7-9,.,TGTGCCAGCAGTTTTAGGGCAGTAAACACTGAAGCTTTCTTT,CASSFRAVNTEAFF
TRBJ2-3,.,TRBV29-1,.,TGCAGCGTTGGGGCGTTATCTAGCACAGATACGCAGTATTTT,CSVGALSSTDTQYF
TRBJ2-7,few,TRBV5-6,TRBD2,TGTGCCAGCAGCTCCCGGAGACTAGCGGGACTTCTATACGAGCAGTACTTC,CASSSRRLAGLLYEQYF
TRBJ2-5,.,TRBV6-5,.,TGTGCCAGCAGTTACCGTCCTAGCGTCGAAGAGACCCAGTACTTC,CASSYRPSVEETQYF
TRBJ2-3,few,TRBV11-2,TRBD2,TGTGCCAGCAGCTTAACTAGCGGGGGGTTCACAGATACGCAGTATTTT,CASSLTSGGFTDTQYF
TRBJ2-3,.,TRBV18,TRBD1,TGTGCCAGCCATGAAAACAGGGGTGGCACAGATACGCAGTATTTT,CASHENRGGTDTQYF
TRBJ1-6,once,TRBV20-1,.,TGCAGTGCTGCGAATAGGGTTGGGAATCCACCCCTCCACTTT,CSAANRVGNPPLHF
TRBJ1-1,many,TRBV2,.,TGTGCCAGCATCCAGGGTGGGGCTTACGCTTTCTTT,CASIQGGAYAFF
TRBJ2-1,.,TRBV4-3,TRBD2,TGCGCCAGCAGCCTGGGACTAGCGGGGTCCAATGGGCAGTTCTTC,CASSLGLAGSNGQFF
TRBJ2-3,.,TRBV7-2,TRBD2,TGTGCCAGCAGCTCCGGGACTAGCGGAGGGAACACAGATACGCAGTATTTT,CASSSGTSGGNTDTQYF
TRBJ1-2,.,TRBV7-9,TRBD1,TGTGCCAGCAGCTGGGCCGGGACAGACTACTATGGCTACACCTTC,CASSWAGTDYYGYTF
TRBJ2-3,.,TRBV9,.,TGTGCCAGCAGCGTCGTTAGCGGCTACACAGATACGCAGTATTTT,CASSVVSGYTDTQYF
TRBJ1-5,once,TRBV29-1,TRBD1,TGCAGCGTTGAGGACAGGGAAGGAGGTCAGCCCCAGCATTTT,CSVEDREGGQPQHF
TRBJ2-7,few,TRBV9,.,TGTGCCAGCAGCGTAGTGGACAGTTCCTACGAGCAGTACTTC,CASSVVDSSYEQYF
TRBJ2-3,.,TRBV30,TRBD1,TGTGCCTGGGACCCCGGGACAGGGAAAAATTTT,CAWDPGTGKNF
TRBJ1-2,.,TRBV27,TRBD1,TGTGCCAGCAGTTTATCTACGACAGGGGCGAATGGCTACACCTTC,CASSLSTTGANGYTF
TRBJ1-2,few,TRBV3-1,.,TGTGCCAGCAGCCATTACGACAGGTCGGCTCGTGGCTACACCTTC,CASSHYDRSARGYTF
TRBJ2-2,few,TRBV20-1,TRBD2,TGCAGTGCTAGAGATAGCGGGATTCACACCGGGGAGCTGTTTTTT,CSARDSGIHTGELFF